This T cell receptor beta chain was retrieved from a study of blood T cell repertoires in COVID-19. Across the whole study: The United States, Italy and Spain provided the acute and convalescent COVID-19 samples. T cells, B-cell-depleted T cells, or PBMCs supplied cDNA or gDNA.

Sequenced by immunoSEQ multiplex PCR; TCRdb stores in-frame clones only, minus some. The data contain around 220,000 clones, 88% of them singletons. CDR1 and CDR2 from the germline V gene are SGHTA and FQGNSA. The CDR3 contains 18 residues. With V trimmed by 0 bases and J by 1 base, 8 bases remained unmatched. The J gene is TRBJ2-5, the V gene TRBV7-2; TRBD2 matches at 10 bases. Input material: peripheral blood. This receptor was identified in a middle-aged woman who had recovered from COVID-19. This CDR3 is CASSLATLLAGSQETQYF. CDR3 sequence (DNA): TGTGCCAGCAGCTTAGCGACCCTACTAGCGGGGAGCCAAGAGACCCAGTACTTC.